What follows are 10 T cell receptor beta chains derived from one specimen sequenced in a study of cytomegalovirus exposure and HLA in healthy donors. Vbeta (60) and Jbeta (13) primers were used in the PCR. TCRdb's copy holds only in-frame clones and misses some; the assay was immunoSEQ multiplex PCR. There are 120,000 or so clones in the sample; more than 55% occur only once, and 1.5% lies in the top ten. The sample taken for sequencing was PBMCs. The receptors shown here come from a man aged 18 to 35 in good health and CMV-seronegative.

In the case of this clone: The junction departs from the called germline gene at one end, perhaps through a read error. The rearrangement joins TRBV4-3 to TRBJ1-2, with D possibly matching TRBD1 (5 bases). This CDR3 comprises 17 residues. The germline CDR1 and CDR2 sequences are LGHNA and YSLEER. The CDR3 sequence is CASTQSRWGSYNYGYTF. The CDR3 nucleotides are TGCGCCAGCACCCAATCGAGATGGGGCAGCTATAACTATGGCTACACCTTC.

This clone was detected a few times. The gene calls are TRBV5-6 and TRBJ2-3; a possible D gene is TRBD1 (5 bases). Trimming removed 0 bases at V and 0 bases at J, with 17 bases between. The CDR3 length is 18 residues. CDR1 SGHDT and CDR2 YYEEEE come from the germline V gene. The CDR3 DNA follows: TGTGCCAGCAGCTTGGCGGTATTTGGGGCAGCAAGCACAGATACGCAGTATTTT. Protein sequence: CASSLAVFGAASTDTQYF. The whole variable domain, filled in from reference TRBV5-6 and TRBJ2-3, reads DAGVTQSPTHLIKTRGQQVTLRCSPKSGHDTVSWYQQALGQGPQFIFQYYEEEERQRGNFPDRFSGHQFPNYSSELNVNALLLGDSALYLCASSLAVFGAASTDTQYFGPGTRLTVL.

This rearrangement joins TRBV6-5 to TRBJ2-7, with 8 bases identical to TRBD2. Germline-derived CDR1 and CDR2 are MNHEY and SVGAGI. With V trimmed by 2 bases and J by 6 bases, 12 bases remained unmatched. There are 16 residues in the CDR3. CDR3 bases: TGTGCCAGCAGTTACGGGGCGGGGGGCCTCACGTGCGAGCAGTACTTC. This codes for CASSYGAGGLTCEQYF.

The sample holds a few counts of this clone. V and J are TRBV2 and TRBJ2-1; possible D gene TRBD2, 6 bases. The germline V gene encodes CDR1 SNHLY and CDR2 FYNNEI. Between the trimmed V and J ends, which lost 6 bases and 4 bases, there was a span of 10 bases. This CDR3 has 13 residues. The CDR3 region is CASSRLVYNEQFF. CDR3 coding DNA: TGTGCCAGCAGCAGACTAGTTTACAATGAGCAGTTCTTC. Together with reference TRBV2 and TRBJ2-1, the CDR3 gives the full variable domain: EPEVTQTPSHQVTQMGQEVILRCVPISNHLYFYWYRQILGQKVEFLVSFYNNEISEKSEIFDDQFSVERPDGSNFTLKIRSTKLEDSAMYFCASSRLVYNEQFFGPGTRLTVL.

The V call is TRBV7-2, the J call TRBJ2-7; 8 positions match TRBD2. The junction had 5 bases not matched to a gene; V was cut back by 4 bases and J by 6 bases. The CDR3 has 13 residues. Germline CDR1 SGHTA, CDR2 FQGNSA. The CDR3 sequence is CASSSGGGLEQYF. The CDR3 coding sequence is TGTGCCAGCAGCTCCGGGGGGGGCCTCGAGCAGTACTTC.

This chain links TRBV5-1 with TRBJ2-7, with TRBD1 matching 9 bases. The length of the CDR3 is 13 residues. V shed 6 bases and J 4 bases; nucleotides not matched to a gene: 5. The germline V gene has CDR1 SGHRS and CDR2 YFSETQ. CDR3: CASNLDRGYEQYF. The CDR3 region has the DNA TGCGCCAGCAATCTCGACAGGGGGTACGAGCAGTACTTC.

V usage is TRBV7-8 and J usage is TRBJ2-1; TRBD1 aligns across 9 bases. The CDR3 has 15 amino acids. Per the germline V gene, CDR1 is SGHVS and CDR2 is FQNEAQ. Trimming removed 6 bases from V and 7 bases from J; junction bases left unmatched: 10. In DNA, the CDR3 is TGTGCCAGCAGTTCCGGAACAGGGGGCAAGAATGAGCAGTTCTTC. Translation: CASSSGTGGKNEQFF.

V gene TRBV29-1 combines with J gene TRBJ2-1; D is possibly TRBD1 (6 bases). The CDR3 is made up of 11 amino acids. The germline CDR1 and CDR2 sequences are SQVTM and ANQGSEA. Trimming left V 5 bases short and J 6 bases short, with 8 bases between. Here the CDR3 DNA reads TGCAGCGTTCACAGGGTCAATGAGCAGTTCTTC. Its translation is CSVHRVNEQFF.

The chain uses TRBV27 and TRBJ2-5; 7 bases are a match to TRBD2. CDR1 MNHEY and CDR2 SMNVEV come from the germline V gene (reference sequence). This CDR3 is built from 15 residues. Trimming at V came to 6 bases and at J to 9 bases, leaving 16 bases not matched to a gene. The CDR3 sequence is CASSPPGLQEMAQYF. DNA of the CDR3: TGTGCCAGCAGCCCTCCGGGACTACAAGAGATGGCCCAGTACTTC.

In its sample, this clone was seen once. The CDR3 DNA follows: TGCAGTGTCGTTAGCTCAGAGGCGCAGTATTTT. Its translation is CSVVSSEAQYF. V is TRBV20-1 and J is TRBJ2-3; no clear D. Germline V gene lookup returns CDR1 DFQATT and CDR2 SNEGSKA (reference sequence). V dropped 7 bases and J dropped 10 bases, with 15 bases sitting between them. This CDR3 region has 11 residues.